This TCR beta chain is from a study of T cell clonotyping in hematopoietic cell transplantation. Study-wide findings and caveats: Higher Inverse Simpson Index values in graft donor and pretransplant recipient predicted broader posttransplant TCR diversity.

Germline V gene data show CDR1 as MNHEY and CDR2 as SVGAGI. Losses at the gene ends were 5 bases for V and 4 bases for J; bases not matched to a gene: 4. CDR3 length: 13 residues. Sequencing was performed with immunoSEQ multiplex PCR; in TCRdb, only in-frame clones are kept and a portion is missing. This sample has 5,500 to 7,500 clones; approximately 80% occur once, and the top ten carry about 14%. As to this clone: Its cognate antigen is unknown.

Regarding time point: recipient sample about 28 days before transplant, after cytoreduction. Sequences were derived from peripheral blood mononuclear cells, sampled before stem cell transplant. V gene TRBV6-5 combines with J gene TRBJ2-5, with 7 bases identical to TRBD2. The receptor comes from a woman in her 50s with acute myeloid leukemia. Some clones in this sample may be carry-over from other donors' samples. Here the CDR3 DNA reads TGTGCCAGCAGTGAAAGGGAGGGAGAGACCCAGTACTTC. The encoded protein is CASSEREGETQYF.